The clone carrying this TCR beta chain has more than one count but fewer than ten. The entry originates in a study of cytomegalovirus exposure and HLA in healthy donors. The PCR had 60 Vbeta and 13 Jbeta primers. Using immunoSEQ multiplex PCR, the repertoire was profiled, and TCRdb retains in-frame clones only, with some absent. The sample yields 75,000 to 80,000 clones, around 78% seen once. J lost 8 bases, V lost 6 bases, and 10 bases had no gene match. Germline V CDR1 and CDR2: MDHEN, SYDVKM. This CDR3 has 15 amino acids. The sequencing sample was made of PBMCs. The rearrangement joins TRBV28 to TRBJ1-2, with 12 bases matching TRBD1. The sequence was collected from a man between 35 and 55 years old in good health and CMV-seronegative. The DNA for the CDR3 is TGTGCCAGCAGGGATCCGGGACAGGGGGCGGGAGGCTACACCTTC. It encodes CASRDPGQGAGGYTF.